This T cell receptor (beta chain) was profiled in a study of T cell responses to AZD1222 COVID-19 vaccine. Points from the study as a whole: The span of vaccine-associated CD4 TCRs extended across spike, with dominance at 160-218 and 743-854. Of the AZD1222 recipients, only five to seven were seropositive at baseline. The breadth and depth of Spike-specific TCRs increased once two AZD1222 doses had been given.

Trimming removed 4 bases at V and 7 bases at J, with 17 bases between. The CDR3 consists of 14 residues. Germline assignment: CDR1 SGHRS and CDR2 YFSETQ. Clones were sequenced by immunoSEQ multiplex PCR, and TCRdb holds only the in-frame ones, with some missing. This sample carries 110,000 or so clones, roughly nine tenths of them seen once, and the ten largest clones take over 35%. This clone was seen just once. The antigen is undetermined. Second doses were pooled across both intervals (about 4 or about 12 weeks). This specimen consisted of peripheral blood, obtained 28 days after the second AZD1222 dose. The clonotype was recovered from an adult who received the AZD1222 COVID-19 vaccine. The chain carries TRBV5-1 and TRBJ1-2; D unclear. The CDR3 here is CASSRTSGSSGYTF. The CDR3 nucleotides are TGCGCCAGCAGCCGCACTTCAGGATCTAGTGGCTACACCTTC.